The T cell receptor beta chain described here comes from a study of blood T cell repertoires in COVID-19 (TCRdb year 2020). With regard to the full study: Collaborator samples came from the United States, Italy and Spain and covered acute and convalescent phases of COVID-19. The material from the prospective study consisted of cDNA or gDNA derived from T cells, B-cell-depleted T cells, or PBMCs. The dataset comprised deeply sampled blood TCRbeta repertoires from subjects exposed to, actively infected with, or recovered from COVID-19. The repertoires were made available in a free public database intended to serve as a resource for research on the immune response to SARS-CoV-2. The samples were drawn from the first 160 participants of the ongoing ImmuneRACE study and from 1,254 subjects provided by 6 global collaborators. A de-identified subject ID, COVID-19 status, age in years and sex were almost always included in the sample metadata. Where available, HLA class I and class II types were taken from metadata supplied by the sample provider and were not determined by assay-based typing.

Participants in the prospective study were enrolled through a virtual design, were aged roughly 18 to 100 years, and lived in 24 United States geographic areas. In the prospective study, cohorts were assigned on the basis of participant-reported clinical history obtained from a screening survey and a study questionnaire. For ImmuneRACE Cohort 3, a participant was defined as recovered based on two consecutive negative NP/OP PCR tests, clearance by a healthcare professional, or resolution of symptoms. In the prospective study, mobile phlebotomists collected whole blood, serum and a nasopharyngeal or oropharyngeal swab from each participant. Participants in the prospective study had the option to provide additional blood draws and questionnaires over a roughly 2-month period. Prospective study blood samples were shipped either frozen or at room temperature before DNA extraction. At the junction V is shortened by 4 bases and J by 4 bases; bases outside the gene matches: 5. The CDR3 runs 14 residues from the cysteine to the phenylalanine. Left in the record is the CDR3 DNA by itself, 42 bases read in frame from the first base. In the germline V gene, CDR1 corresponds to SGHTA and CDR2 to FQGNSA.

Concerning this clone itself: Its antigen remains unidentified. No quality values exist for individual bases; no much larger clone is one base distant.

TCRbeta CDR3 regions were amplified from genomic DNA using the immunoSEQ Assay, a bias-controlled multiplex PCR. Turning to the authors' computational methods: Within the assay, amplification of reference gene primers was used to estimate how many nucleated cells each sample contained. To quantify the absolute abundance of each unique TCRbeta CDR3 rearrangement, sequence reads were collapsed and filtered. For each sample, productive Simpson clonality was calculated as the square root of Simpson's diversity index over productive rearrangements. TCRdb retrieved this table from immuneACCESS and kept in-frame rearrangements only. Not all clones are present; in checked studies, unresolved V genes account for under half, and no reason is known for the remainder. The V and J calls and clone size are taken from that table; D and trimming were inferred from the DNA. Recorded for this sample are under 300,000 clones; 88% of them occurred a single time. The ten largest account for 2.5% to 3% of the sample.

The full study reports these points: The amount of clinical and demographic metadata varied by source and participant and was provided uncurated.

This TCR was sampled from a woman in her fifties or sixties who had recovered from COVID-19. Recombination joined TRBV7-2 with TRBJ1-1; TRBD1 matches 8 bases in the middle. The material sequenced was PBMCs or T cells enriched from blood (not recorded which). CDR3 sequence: CASSSTGVGTEAFF. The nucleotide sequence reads TGTGCCAGCAGCTCGACAGGGGTTGGCACTGAAGCTTTCTTT.